A selection of T cell receptor beta chains follows, all from one sample in a study of human T cells and chemical hapten exposure. TCRdb redid the calling of the RACE reads with MiXCR, one entry per CDR3 protein. The data show roughly 190,000 distinct CDR3 sequences, with approximately 20% seen just once and 6% to 8% held by the top ten. The material sequenced was whole blood, taken in connection with sensitization to the hapten diphenylcyclopropenone (DPC). These receptors all come from a woman between 45 and 65 years old with alopecia areata. Some clones in this sample may be carry-over from other donors' samples. Both conserved end residues are part of each CDR3. A D gene is named only where the DNA matches it firmly. Clone size appears in some rows only: once, few, many, or a class for an expanded clone.

>NA|TRBD2|TRBV27|TRBJ2-1
TGTGCCAGCAGTTCCCCGCTAGCGGCGCAGTTCTTC
CASSSPLAAQFF
>once|TRBD1|TRBV20-1|TRBJ2-1
TGCAGTGCAGGGGACAGGGGGAATGAGCAGTTCTTC
CSAGDRGNEQFF
>many|NA|TRBV24-1|TRBJ2-2
TGTGCCACCAGTGACTGGGAGCCCACCGGGGAGCTGTTTTTT
CATSDWEPTGELFF
>NA|TRBD2|TRBV24-1|TRBJ2-1
TGTGCCACCAGCTCCGCTAAGCGGGAGGACAACAATGAGCAGTTCTTC
CATSSAKREDNNEQFF
>few|TRBD1|TRBV15|TRBJ1-2
TGTGCCACCAGCAGGTCGGGACAGGGGGCCTATGGCTACACCTTC
CATSRSGQGAYGYTF
>NA|TRBD2|TRBV7-6|TRBJ2-3
TGTGCCAGCAGCTTAGCGCTGGGGCTAGCGGGAGGGCCGAGGGATACGCAGTATTTT
CASSLALGLAGGPRDTQYF
>few|NA|TRBV5-1|TRBJ2-1
TGCGCCAGCAGCTTGGTGTCGCGGCAAAACAATGAGCAGTTCTTC
CASSLVSRQNNEQFF
>few|TRBD1|TRBV19|TRBJ1-1
TGTGCCAGTAGTAATAGGGACAGTGTTTTCACTGAAGCTTTCTTT
CASSNRDSVFTEAFF
>NA|TRBD2|TRBV7-2|TRBJ2-7
TGTGCCAGCAGCCCCTTTGGGCTAGCGGGAGTTCACGAGCAGTACTTC
CASSPFGLAGVHEQYF
>NA|TRBD1|TRBV10-3|TRBJ1-2
TGTGCCATCAGTGACGGAGTCAGGGGGAACTATGGCTACACCTTC
CAISDGVRGNYGYTF